This entry describes one T cell receptor beta chain. Its antigen is currently unknown. Amplification of the TCR beta CDR3 regions used RNA transcripts (as template). HTBI primers served in a first-round RT-PCR, which a second-round multiplex PCR followed. TCRdb used MiXCR to reprocess the multiplex PCR reads, holding one entry per CDR3 protein. The repertoire holds hundreds of thousands of distinct CDR3 sequences, with roughly 20% as singletons. The entry originates in a study of Graves' ophthalmopathy and Graves' hyperthyroidism. Findings of the study overall: Classification of ophthalmopathy versus stable hyperthyroidism by a 13-signature model yielded 85% to 90% sensitivity and around 80% specificity. The blood repertoire also included most expanded thyroid clonotypes above 0.001 frequency.

This receptor was obtained from a woman in her late teens or twenties with stable Graves' hyperthyroidism. The sequencing input was peripheral blood.

This chain's CDR3 is CASSVIAGGPDIQYF. The CDR3 DNA is TGTGCCAGCAGTGTGATAGCGGGAGGGCCGGACATTCAGTACTTC. The V gene is TRBV25-1, the J gene TRBJ2-5; 11 bases fit TRBD2. Gene TRBJ2-4 matches the end of the DNA better, so the J call may be wrong. Germline V gives CDR1 MGHDK, CDR2 SYGVNS. This CDR3 has 15 amino acids.